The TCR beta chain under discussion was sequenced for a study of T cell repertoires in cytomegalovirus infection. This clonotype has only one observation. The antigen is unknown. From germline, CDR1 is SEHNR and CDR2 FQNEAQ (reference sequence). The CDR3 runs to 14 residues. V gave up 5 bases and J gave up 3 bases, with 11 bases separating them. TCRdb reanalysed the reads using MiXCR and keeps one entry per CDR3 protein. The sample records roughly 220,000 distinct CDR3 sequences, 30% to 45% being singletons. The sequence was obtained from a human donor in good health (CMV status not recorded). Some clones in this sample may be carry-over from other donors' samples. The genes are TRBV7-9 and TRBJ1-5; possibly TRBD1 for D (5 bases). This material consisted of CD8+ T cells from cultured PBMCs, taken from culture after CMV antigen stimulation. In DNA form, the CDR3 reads TGTGCCAGCAGCCTTGACAGTTACAATCAGCCCCAGCATTTT. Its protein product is CASSLDSYNQPQHF.